This T cell receptor beta chain stems from a study of T-cell memory formation after mild COVID-19. Study-level findings and limits: Clones that contracted from day 15 to 85 were balanced CD4/CD8, while later expanders leaned CD4+.

As concerns this clonotype: Its antigen is currently unknown.

With 3 bases removed from V and 0 bases from J, the gap between germline ends came to 6 bases. The length of the CDR3 is 14 residues. Constant-segment primers and 5'RACE yielded cDNA libraries for TCR alpha and TCR beta, each carrying sample barcodes and UMIs. TCRdb re-called the 5' RACE reads through MiXCR, storing one row per CDR3 protein. The sample has 7,300 or so distinct CDR3 sequences, about 61% seen once; the top ten hold 2% to 3%. The sequencing sample was made of PBMCs or a T cell subset sorted from them (not recorded which). The clonotype originates from an adult who had mild COVID-19 (a few samples of this study predate the infection). Cell type and time point are not known. The chain has TRBV12-3 or TRBV12-4 and TRBJ2-1; D unclear. In DNA form, the CDR3 reads TGTGCCAGCAGTTTGAGCTACTCCTACAATGAGCAGTTCTTC. Translation: CASSLSYSYNEQFF.